This T cell receptor beta chain was profiled in a study of vaccination effects on CD4 cells after COVID-19. Pools of viral peptides were used by the ViraFEST assay to expand antigen-specific CD4+ T cells ahead of sequencing. Following an approximately 9-day culture, CD4+ T cells were purified. All study participants received two doses of BNT162b2 or mRNA-1273 vaccine. This clone has a handful of counts. What it binds is not known. The V gene end was trimmed by 4 bases and the J gene end by 3 bases; junction bases not matched to a gene: 2. The CDR3 spans 14 residues. Germline V gene data show CDR1 as SGHNT and CDR2 as YYREEE (reference sequence). Data came from immunoSEQ multiplex PCR; TCRdb stores just in-frame clones and leaves some out. The sample yields about 27,000 clones, under 90% seen once.

The source of this sequence is a human donor who received a COVID-19 vaccine. Some clones in this sample may be carry-over from other donors' samples. The input for sequencing was CD4+ T cells from PBMCs cultured with HCoV-NL63 spike peptides, taken after COVID-19 vaccination. This chain joins TRBV5-4 and TRBJ1-1; 11 bases are shared with TRBD1. The CDR3 reads CASSMGQGDTEAFF. CDR3 nucleotide sequence: TGTGCCAGCAGCATGGGACAGGGGGACACTGAAGCTTTCTTT.